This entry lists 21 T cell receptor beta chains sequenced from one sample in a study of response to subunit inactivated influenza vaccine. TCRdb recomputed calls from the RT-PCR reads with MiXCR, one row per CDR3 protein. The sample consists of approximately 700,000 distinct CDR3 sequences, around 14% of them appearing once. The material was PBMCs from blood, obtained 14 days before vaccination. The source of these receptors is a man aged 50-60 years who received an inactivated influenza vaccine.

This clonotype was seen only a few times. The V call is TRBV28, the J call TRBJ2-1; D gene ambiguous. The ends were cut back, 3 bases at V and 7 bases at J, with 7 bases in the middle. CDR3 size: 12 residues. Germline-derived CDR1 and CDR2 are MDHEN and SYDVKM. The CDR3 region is CASSFYRNEQFF. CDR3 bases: TGTGCCAGCAGTTTTTATAGGAATGAGCAGTTCTTC. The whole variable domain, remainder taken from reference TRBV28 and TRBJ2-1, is DVKVTQSSRYLVKRTGEKVFLECVQDMDHENMFWYRQDPGLGLRLIYFSYDVKMKEKGDIPEGYSVSREKKERFSLILESASTNQTSMYLCASSFYRNEQFFGPGTRLTVL.

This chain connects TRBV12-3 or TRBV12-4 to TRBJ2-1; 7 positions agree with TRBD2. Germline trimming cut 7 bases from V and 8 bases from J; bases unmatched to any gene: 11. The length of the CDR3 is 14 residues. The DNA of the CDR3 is TGTGCCAGCATCCCTTCCGAGCGGGGAGATGAGCAGTTCTTC. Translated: CASIPSERGDEQFF.

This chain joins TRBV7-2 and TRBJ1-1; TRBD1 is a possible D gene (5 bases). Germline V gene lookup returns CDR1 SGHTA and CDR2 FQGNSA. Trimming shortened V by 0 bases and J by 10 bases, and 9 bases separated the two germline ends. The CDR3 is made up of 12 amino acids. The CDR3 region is CASSLAGTAAFF. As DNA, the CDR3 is TGTGCCAGCAGCTTAGCCGGGACGGCAGCTTTCTTT.

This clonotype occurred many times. The CDR3 loop is CATSRAYYEQYF. CDR3 DNA sequence: TGTGCCACCAGCAGAGCCTACTACGAGCAGTACTTC. The chain couples TRBV15 to TRBJ2-7; D remains ambiguous. CDR1 is LNHNV and CDR2 is YYDKDF in the germline V gene (reference sequence). The CDR3 totals 12 residues. Trimming took off 1 base at V and 3 bases at J, with 4 bases between the two ends.

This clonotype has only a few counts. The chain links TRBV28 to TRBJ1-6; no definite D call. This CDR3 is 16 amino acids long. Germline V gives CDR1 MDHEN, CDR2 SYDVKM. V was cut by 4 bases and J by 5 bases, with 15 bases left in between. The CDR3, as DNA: TGTGCCAGCAGTTCTCCCGAGACCGCCAATAATTCACCCCTCCACTTT. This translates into CASSSPETANNSPLHF.

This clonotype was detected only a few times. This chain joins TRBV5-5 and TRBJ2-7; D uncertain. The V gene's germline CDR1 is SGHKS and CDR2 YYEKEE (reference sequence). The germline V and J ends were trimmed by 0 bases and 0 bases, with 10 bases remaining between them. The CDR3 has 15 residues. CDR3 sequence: CASSLASHNSYEQYF. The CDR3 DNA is TGTGCCAGCAGCTTGGCTTCACACAACTCCTACGAGCAGTACTTC. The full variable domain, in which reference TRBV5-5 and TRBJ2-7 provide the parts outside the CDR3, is DAGVTQSPTHLIKTRGQQVTLRCSPISGHKSVSWYQQVLGQGPQFIFQYYEKEERGRGNFPDRFSARQFPNYSSELNVNALLLGDSALYLCASSLASHNSYEQYFGPGTRLTVT.

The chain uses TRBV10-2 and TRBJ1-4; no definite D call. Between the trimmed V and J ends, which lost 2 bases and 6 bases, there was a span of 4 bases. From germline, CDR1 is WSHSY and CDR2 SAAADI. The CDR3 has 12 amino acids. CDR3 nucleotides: TGCGCCAGCAGTGAGCTGGATGAAAAACTGTTTTTT. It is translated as CASSELDEKLFF.

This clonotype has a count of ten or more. CDR3 sequence (DNA): TGTGCCAGCAACGGACAGGCCTACGAGCAGTACTTC. This sequence encodes CASNGQAYEQYF. V gene TRBV25-1 combines with J gene TRBJ2-7, with TRBD1 identical over 7 bases. J gave up 2 bases and V 7 bases, and 2 bases lay outside the gene matches. The CDR3 length is 12 residues. In germline, CDR1 is MGHDK, CDR2 SYGVNS.

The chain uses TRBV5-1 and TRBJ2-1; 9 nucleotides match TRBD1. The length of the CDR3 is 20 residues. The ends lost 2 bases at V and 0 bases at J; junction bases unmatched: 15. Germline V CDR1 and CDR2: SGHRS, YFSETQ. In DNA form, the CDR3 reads TGCGCCAGCAGCTTATTCCGGGACAGGGTGAAAAGAAGCTCCTACAATGAGCAGTTCTTC. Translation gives CASSLFRDRVKRSSYNEQFF.

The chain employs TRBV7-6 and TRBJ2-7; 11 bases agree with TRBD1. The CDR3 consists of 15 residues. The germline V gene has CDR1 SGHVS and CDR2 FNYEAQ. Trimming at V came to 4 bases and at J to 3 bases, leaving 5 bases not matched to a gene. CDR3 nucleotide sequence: TGTGCCAGCAGCTGGGAGGGGACAGGGGGCTACGAGCAGTACTTC. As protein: CASSWEGTGGYEQYF.

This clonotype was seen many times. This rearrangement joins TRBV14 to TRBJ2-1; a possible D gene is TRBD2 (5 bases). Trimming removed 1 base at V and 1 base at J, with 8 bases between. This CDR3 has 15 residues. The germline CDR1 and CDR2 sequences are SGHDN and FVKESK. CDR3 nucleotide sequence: TGTGCCAGCAGCCAAGTCGGGGTGTCCTACAATGAGCAGTTCTTC. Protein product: CASSQVGVSYNEQFF.

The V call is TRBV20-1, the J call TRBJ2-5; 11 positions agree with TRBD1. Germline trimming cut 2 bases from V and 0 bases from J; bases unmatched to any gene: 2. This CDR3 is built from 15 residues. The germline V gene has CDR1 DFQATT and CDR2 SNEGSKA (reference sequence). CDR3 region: CSARQDRGHQETQYF. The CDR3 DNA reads TGCAGTGCTAGACAGGACAGGGGGCACCAAGAGACCCAGTACTTC.

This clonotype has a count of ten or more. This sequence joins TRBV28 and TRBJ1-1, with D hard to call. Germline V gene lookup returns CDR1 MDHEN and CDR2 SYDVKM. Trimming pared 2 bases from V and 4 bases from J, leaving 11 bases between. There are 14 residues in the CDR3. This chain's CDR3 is CASSLGGRSTEAFF. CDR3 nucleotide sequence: TGTGCCAGCAGTTTAGGAGGGAGGAGCACTGAAGCTTTCTTT.

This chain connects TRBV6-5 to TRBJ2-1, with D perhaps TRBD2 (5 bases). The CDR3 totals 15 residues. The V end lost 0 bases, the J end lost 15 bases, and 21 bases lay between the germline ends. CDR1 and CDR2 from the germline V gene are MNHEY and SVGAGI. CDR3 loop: CASSYSSRTPVTLFF. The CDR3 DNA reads TGTGCCAGCAGTTACTCGAGTCGGACTCCGGTTACTCTGTTCTTC.

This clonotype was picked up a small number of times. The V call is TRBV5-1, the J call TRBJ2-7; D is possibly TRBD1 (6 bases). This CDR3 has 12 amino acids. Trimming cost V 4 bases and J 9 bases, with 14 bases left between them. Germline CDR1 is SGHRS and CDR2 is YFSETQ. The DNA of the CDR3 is TGCGCCAGCAGCCCCGACACAGGGAGGCAGTACTTC. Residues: CASSPDTGRQYF. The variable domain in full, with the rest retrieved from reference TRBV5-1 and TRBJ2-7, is KAGVTQTPRYLIKTRGQQVTLSCSPISGHRSVSWYQQTPGQGLQFLFEYFSETQRNKGNFPGRFSGRQFSNSRSEMNVSTLELGDSALYLCASSPDTGRQYFGPGTRLTVT.

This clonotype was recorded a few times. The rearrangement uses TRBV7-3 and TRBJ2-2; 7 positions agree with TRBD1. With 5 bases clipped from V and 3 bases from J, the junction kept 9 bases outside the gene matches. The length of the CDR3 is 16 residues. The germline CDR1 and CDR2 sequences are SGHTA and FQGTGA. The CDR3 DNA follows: TGTGCCAGCAGCAAGGACAGGTCTGCGGACACCGGGGAGCTGTTTTTT. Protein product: CASSKDRSADTGELFF. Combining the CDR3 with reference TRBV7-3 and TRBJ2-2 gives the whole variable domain GAGVSQTPSNKVTEKGKYVELRCDPISGHTALYWYRQSLGQGPEFLIYFQGTGAADDSGLPNDRFFAVRPEGSVSTLKIQRTERGDSAVYLCASSKDRSADTGELFFGEGSRLTVL.

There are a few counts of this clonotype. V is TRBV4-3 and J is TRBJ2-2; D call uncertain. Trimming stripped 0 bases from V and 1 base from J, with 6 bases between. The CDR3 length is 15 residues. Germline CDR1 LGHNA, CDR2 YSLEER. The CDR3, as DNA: TGCGCCAGCAGCCAAGATCATCGGAACACCGGGGAGCTGTTTTTT. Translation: CASSQDHRNTGELFF.

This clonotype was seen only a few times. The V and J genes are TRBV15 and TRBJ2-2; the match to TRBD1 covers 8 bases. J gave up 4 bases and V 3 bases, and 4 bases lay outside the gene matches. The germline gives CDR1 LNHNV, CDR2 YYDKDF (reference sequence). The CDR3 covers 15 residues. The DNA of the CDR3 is TGTGCCACCAGCAGGGGACAGGCCAGCACCGGGGAGCTGTTTTTT. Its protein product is CATSRGQASTGELFF.

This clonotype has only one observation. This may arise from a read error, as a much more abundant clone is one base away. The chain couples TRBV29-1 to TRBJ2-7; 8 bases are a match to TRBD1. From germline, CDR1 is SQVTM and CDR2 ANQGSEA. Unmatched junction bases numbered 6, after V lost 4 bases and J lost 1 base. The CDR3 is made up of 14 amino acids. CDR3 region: CSVVDRVKSYEQYF. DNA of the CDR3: TGCAGCGTTGTGGACAGGGTGAAGTCCTACGAGCAGTACTTC.

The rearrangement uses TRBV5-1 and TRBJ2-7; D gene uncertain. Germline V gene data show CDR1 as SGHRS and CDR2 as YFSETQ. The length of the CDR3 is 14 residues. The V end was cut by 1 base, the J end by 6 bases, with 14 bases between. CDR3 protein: CASSLLDFLGEQYF. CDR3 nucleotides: TGCGCCAGCAGCTTGCTTGACTTCCTTGGCGAGCAGTACTTC. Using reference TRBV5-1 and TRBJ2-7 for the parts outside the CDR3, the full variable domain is KAGVTQTPRYLIKTRGQQVTLSCSPISGHRSVSWYQQTPGQGLQFLFEYFSETQRNKGNFPGRFSGRQFSNSRSEMNVSTLELGDSALYLCASSLLDFLGEQYFGPGTRLTVT.

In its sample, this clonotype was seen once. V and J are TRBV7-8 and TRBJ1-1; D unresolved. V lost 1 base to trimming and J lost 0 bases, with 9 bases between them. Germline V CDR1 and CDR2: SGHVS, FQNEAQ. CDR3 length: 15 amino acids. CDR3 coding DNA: TGTGCCAGCAGCTTAGGACACCGCCTGAACACTGAAGCTTTCTTT. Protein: CASSLGHRLNTEAFF.